A single sample gave rise to the 17 T cell receptor beta chains below, sequenced in a study of post-analysis software for immune sequencing data. Findings and limits, study-wide: In patients, TRBV5-6, TRBV5-1 and TRBV20-1 belonged to five or six TRBV segments found more frequently than in controls.

The library was made from cDNA and included unique molecular identifiers. TCRdb re-derived calls from the PCR reads in MiXCR, one entry per CDR3 protein. This table has a few hundred thousand distinct CDR3 sequences, about 38% appearing once. For these TCRs, the target antigens are not known. Sequencing was carried out using blood. Receptors were obtained from a girl aged 10-17 years with multiple sclerosis.

The V gene is TRBV20-1, the J gene TRBJ2-5, with unresolved D. The CDR3 extends over 13 amino acids. With 3 bases removed from V and 5 bases from J, the gap between germline ends came to 13 bases. The V gene's germline CDR1 is DFQATT and CDR2 SNEGSKA (reference sequence). Written as DNA, the CDR3 is TGCAGTGCTAGCCCAAGTTATGGTGAGACCCAGTACTTC. Protein sequence: CSASPSYGETQYF.

This clonotype was picked up many times. The chain links TRBV2 to TRBJ2-6; the D gene is possibly TRBD2 (5 bases). V lost 3 bases and J 4 bases, leaving 13 bases between the germline ends. Germline-derived CDR1 and CDR2 are SNHLY and FYNNEI. This CDR3 is 16 amino acids long. CDR3 nucleotide sequence: TGTGCCAGCAGTGAGAGTCCGGGATCAGGGGCCAACGTCCTGACTTTC. Translation: CASSESPGSGANVLTF.

The chain employs TRBV3-1 and TRBJ1-2, with D maybe TRBD1 (6 bases). In germline, CDR1 is LGHDT, CDR2 YNNKEL (reference sequence). Trimming cost V 2 bases and J 5 bases, with 18 bases left between them. The CDR3 is 16 amino acids. CDR3 nucleotides: TGTGCCAGCAGCCAAAGGAGGACAGCCGCTATTTATGGCTACACCTTC. Translated, it gives CASSQRRTAAIYGYTF.

As regards this clonotype: A much larger clone lies a single base off, so this may be a read error. This chain joins TRBV20-1 and TRBJ2-1; 7 bases fit TRBD1. The germline V gene encodes CDR1 DFQATT and CDR2 SNEGSKA (reference sequence). The V gene end was trimmed by 5 bases and the J gene end by 4 bases; junction bases not matched to a gene: 8. CDR3 size: 14 residues. CDR3 nucleotide sequence: TGCAGTGCTCTCCCCGGGACAGAGTACAATGAGCAGTTCTTC. This translates into CSALPGTEYNEQFF.

This clonotype was detected ten times or more. V is TRBV2 and J is TRBJ2-3; D gene ambiguous. Germline V gives CDR1 SNHLY, CDR2 FYNNEI. This CDR3 has 11 residues. The germline V and J ends were trimmed by 4 bases and 4 bases, with 3 bases remaining between them. CDR3 sequence: CASSAPDTQYF. Written as DNA, the CDR3 is TGTGCCAGCAGTGCTCCAGATACGCAGTATTTT.

Ten or more counts support this clonotype. This rearrangement joins TRBV6-4 to TRBJ2-1; D ambiguous. This CDR3 spans 13 amino acids. The germline V gene has CDR1 MRHNA and CDR2 SNTAGT. V lost 2 bases and J lost 0, with 2 bases in between. This CDR3 is CASSDNSYNEQFF. The DNA of the CDR3 is TGTGCCAGCAGTGACAACTCCTACAATGAGCAGTTCTTC.

The rearrangement links TRBV7-9 to TRBJ2-5; no clear D. The J call could be wrong; TRBJ2-7 is a better fit for the DNA end. The CDR3 is made up of 11 amino acids. CDR1 is SEHNR and CDR2 is FQNEAQ in the germline V gene (reference sequence). CDR3 loop: CASSYNHEQYF. The DNA for the CDR3 is TGTGCCAGCAGTTACAATCACGAGCAGTACTTC.

The sample holds a few counts of this clonotype. The CDR3 nucleotides read TGTGCCAGCACCCTCCCGCGGGCAGGGGAGGGACCCGCACCCGATGAAAAACTGTTTTTT. Amino acids: CASTLPRAGEGPAPDEKLFF. This sequence joins TRBV7-9 and TRBJ1-4; tentatively, D is TRBD1 (6 bases). The V and J ends lost 7 bases and 6 bases respectively, with 33 bases between them. The CDR3 consists of 20 residues. Germline V CDR1 and CDR2: SEHNR, FQNEAQ (reference sequence).

On this clonotype itself: This may be a read error: a much more frequent sequence differs by one nucleotide. This chain uses TRBV28 with TRBJ1-2, with 7 bases that match TRBD1. Germline V gene data show CDR1 as MDHEN and CDR2 as SYDVKM. The CDR3 has 13 amino acids. The DNA for the CDR3 is TGTGCCGGCAGCTCATTGACAGGGACTGGCTACACCTTC. As protein: CAGSSLTGTGYTF.

The table lists this clonotype with many counts. This chain joins TRBV12-3 or TRBV12-4 and TRBJ2-1; no reliable D call. Trimming cost V 3 bases and J 0 bases, with 3 bases left between them. This CDR3 comprises 13 residues. For the CDR3, the DNA is TGTGCCAGCAGTTTCAACTCCTACAATGAGCAGTTCTTC. It is translated as CASSFNSYNEQFF.

This clonotype showed up just once. This may arise from a read error, as a much more abundant clone is one base away. Here the CDR3 DNA reads TGTGCCAGCAGCGTAGCGGGGGCCCCAGGGACCCAGTACTTC. This sequence encodes CASSVAGAPGTQYF. This chain uses TRBV7-6 with TRBJ2-5, with 9 bases aligning to TRBD2. The CDR3 is 14 amino acids. Germline loops: CDR1 SGHVS, CDR2 FNYEAQ.

This chain joins TRBV5-1 and TRBJ2-5, with D uncertain. The J call could be wrong; TRBJ2-7 is a better fit for the DNA end. Germline loops: CDR1 SGHRS, CDR2 YFSETQ. This CDR3 spans 14 amino acids. The CDR3 loop reads CASSTFPSAGEQYF. In DNA form, the CDR3 reads TGCGCCAGCAGCACCTTCCCCAGCGCAGGCGAGCAGTACTTC.

This chain joins TRBV19 and TRBJ2-5, with TRBD2 matching over 7 bases. Trimming cost V 6 bases and J 11 bases; bases outside gene matches: 12. The CDR3 is 13 residues long. Germline V gene lookup returns CDR1 LNHDA and CDR2 SQIVND (reference sequence). The CDR3 loop is CASSLGGSNEQYF. The CDR3 region has the DNA TGTGCCAGTAGCCTGGGCGGGAGCAATGAGCAGTACTTC.

With respect to this clonotype: A read error may be the cause here, since a much bigger clone is one base away. The gene calls are TRBV11-2 and TRBJ2-5, with 11 positions matching TRBD2. Germline V gene data show CDR1 as SGHAT and CDR2 as FQNNGV. Trimming cost V 3 bases and J 11 bases; bases outside gene matches: 8. CDR3 size: 14 residues. CDR3 DNA sequence: TGTGCCAGCAGCTTGACTAGCGGGGACAATGAGCAGTACTTC. It is translated as CASSLTSGDNEQYF.

This clonotype was seen once. V and J are TRBV6-5 and TRBJ1-2, with D tentatively TRBD1 (6 bases). Germline-derived CDR1 and CDR2 are MNHEY and SVGAGI. This CDR3 spans 16 amino acids. Trimming cost V 6 bases and J 3 bases, with 20 bases left between them. The CDR3 region is CASSRIGRGGYYGYTF. The DNA of the CDR3 is TGTGCCAGCAGCAGAATCGGGCGAGGGGGATACTATGGCTACACCTTC.

Comments on this clonotype: A read error may explain this, as a much larger clone is one base away. The chain links TRBV2 to TRBJ2-3, with D unresolved. Germline assignment: CDR1 SNHLY and CDR2 FYNNEI. The CDR3 is 16 residues long. This chain's CDR3 is CAGSEGGERYTDTQYF. The CDR3 nucleotides are TGTGCCGGCAGTGAAGGCGGCGAGCGCTACACAGATACGCAGTATTTT.

The rearrangement uses TRBV5-1 and TRBJ1-1, with a possible D match to TRBD1 (5 bases). V dropped 4 bases and J dropped 0 bases, with 13 bases sitting between them. Germline V CDR1 and CDR2: SGHRS, YFSETQ. The CDR3 spans 15 residues. CDR3: CASSHRRCLNTEAFF. The CDR3 bases are TGCGCCAGCAGCCACAGGCGCTGTCTGAACACTGAAGCTTTCTTT. Combining the CDR3 with reference TRBV5-1 and TRBJ1-1 gives the whole variable domain KAGVTQTPRYLIKTRGQQVTLSCSPISGHRSVSWYQQTPGQGLQFLFEYFSETQRNKGNFPGRFSGRQFSNSRSEMNVSTLELGDSALYLCASSHRRCLNTEAFFGQGTRLTVV.